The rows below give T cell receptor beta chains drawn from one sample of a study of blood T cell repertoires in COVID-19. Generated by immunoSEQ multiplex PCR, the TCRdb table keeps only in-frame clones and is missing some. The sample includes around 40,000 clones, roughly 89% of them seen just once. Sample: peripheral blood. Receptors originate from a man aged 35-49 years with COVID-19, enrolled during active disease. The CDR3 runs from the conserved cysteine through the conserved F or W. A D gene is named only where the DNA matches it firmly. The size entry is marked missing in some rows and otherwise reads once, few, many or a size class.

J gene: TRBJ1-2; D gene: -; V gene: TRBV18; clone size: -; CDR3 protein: CASSPGADTKLYGYTF; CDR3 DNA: TGTGCCAGCTCACCGGGGGCCGACACCAAACTCTATGGCTACACCTTC
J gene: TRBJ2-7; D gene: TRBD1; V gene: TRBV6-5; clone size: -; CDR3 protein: CASTRAGQGANEQYF; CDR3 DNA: TGTGCCAGCACCCGAGCTGGACAGGGTGCAAACGAGCAGTACTTC
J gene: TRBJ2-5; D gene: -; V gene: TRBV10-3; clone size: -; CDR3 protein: CAISEGTQETQYF; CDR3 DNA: TGTGCCATCAGTGAGGGCACCCAAGAGACCCAGTACTTC
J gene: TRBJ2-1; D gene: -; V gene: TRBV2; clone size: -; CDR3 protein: CANSRLARNEQFF; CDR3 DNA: TGTGCCAACAGCCGCTTAGCGAGAAATGAGCAGTTCTTC
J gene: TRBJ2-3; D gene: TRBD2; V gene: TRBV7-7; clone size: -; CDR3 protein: CASSSLAGGTDTQYF; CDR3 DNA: TGTGCCAGCAGCTCACTAGCGGGAGGCACAGATACGCAGTATTTT
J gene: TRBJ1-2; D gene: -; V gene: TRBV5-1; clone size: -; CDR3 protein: CASSLARGYGYTF; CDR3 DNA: TGCGCCAGCAGCTTGGCCAGGGGCTATGGCTACACCTTC
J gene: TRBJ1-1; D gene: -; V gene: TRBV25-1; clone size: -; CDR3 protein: CASSDPRDTNTEAFF; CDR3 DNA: TGTGCCAGCAGTGATCCCCGGGACACCAACACTGAAGCTTTCTTT
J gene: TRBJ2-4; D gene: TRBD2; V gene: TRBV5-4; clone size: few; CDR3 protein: CASTISGSGGKNIQYF; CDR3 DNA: TGTGCCAGCACCATTAGCGGGAGTGGAGGCAAAAACATTCAGTACTTC
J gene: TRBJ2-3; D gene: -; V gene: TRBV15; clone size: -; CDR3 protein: CATSRDMGTSTDTQYF; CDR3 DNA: TGTGCCACCAGCAGAGATATGGGGACTAGCACAGATACGCAGTATTTT
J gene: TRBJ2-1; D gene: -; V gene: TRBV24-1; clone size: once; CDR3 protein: CATGRIEGVQFF; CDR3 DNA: TGTGCCACCGGAAGAATCGAGGGAGTGCAGTTCTTC
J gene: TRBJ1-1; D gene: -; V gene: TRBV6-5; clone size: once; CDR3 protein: CASSESGSPNTEAFF; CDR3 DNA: TGTGCCAGCAGCGAGAGCGGAAGCCCAAACACTGAAGCTTTCTTT
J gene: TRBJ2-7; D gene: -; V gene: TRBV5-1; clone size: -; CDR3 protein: CASSLGTAPSYEQYF; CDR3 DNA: TGCGCCAGCAGCTTGGGTACAGCCCCATCCTACGAGCAGTACTTC
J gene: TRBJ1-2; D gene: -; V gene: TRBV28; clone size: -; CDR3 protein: CASSSMVQDHYGYTF; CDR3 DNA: TGTGCCAGCAGTTCAATGGTACAGGATCACTATGGCTACACCTTC
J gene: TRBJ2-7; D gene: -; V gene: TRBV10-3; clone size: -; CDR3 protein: CAISERDGYEQYF; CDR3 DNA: TGTGCCATCAGTGAGCGGGATGGCTACGAGCAGTACTTC
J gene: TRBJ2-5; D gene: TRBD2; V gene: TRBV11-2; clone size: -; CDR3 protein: CASSRSGGEVETQYF; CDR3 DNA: TGTGCCAGCAGCCGTAGCGGGGGGGAGGTAGAGACCCAGTACTTC
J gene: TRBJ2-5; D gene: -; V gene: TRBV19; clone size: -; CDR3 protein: CASSIGLARQETQYF; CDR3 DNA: TGTGCCAGTAGTATTGGGCTCGCCAGACAAGAGACCCAGTACTTC
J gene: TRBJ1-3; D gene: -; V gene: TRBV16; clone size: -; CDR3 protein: CASSILPTDSSGNTIYF; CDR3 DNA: TGTGCCAGCAGCATACTCCCGACGGACAGCTCTGGAAACACCATATATTTT
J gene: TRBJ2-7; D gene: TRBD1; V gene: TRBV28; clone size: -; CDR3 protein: CASSAPPGQGAYEQYF; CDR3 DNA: TGTGCCAGCAGTGCGCCGCCGGGACAGGGTGCGTACGAGCAGTACTTC
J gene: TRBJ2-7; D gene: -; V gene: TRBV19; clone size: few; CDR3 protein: CASSGGTVSYEQYF; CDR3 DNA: TGTGCCAGTAGTGGCGGGACTGTCTCCTACGAGCAGTACTTC
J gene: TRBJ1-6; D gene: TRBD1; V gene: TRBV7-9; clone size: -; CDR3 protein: CASSLPGQANSPLHF; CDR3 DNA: TGTGCCAGCAGCTTACCGGGACAGGCCAATTCACCCCTCCACTTT
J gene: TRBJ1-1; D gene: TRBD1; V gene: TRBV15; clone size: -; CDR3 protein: CATSETGGTTEAFF; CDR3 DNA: TGTGCCACCAGCGAGACAGGGGGGACGACTGAAGCTTTCTTT
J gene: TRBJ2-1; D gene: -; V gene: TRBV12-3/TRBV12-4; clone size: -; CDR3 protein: CASSPTDSYEQFF; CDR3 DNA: TGTGCCAGCAGTCCTACTGATAGTTATGAGCAGTTCTTC
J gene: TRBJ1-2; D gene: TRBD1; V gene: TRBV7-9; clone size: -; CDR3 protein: CASSLVGQGGGYTF; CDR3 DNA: TGTGCCAGCAGCTTAGTGGGACAGGGCGGAGGCTACACCTTC
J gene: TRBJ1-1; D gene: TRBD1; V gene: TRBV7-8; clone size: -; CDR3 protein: CASSRDRGQLSEAFF; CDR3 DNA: TGTGCCAGCAGCAGGGACAGGGGGCAGTTATCTGAAGCTTTCTTT
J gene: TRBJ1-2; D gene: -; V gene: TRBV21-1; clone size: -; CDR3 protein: CARPRRGSRLDYGYTF; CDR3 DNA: TGTGCCAGGCCCCGACGGGGTTCCCGTCTTGATTATGGCTACACCTTC
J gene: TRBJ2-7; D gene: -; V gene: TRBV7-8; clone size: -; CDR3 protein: CASSLQGGSYEQYF; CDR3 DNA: TGTGCCAGCAGCTTACAGGGGGGCTCCTACGAGCAGTACTTC
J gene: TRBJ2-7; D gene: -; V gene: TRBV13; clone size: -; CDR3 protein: CASSSEGTYEQYF; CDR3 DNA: TGTGCCAGCAGCTCGGAGGGCACCTACGAGCAGTACTTC
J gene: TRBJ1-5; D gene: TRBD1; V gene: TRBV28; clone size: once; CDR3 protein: CAAGGNSNQPQHF; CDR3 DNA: TGTGCCGCAGGGGGGAATAGCAATCAGCCCCAGCATTTT
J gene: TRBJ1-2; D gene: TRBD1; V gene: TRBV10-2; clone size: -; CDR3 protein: CASSETPQGGIGYTF; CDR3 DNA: TGCGCCAGCAGTGAGACCCCCCAGGGGGGAATCGGCTACACCTTC
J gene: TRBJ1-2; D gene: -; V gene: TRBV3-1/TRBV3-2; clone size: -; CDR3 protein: CASSQEFNGYTF; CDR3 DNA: TGTGCCAGCAGCCAAGAGTTTAATGGCTACACCTTC
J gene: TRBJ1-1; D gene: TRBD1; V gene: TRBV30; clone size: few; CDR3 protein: CAWKMTGRAEAFF; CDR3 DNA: TGTGCCTGGAAAATGACAGGGCGCGCTGAAGCTTTCTTT
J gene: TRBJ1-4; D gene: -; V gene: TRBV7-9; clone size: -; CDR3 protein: CASSSLGEKLFF; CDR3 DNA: TGTGCCAGCAGCTCCTTGGGCGAAAAACTGTTTTTT
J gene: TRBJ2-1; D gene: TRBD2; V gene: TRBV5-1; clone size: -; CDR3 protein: CASSLVGLAYEQFF; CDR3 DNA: TGCGCCAGCAGCTTGGTTGGACTAGCGTATGAGCAGTTCTTC
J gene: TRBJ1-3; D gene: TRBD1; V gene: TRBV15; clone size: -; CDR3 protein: CATSTDRGQGNTIYF; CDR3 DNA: TGTGCCACCAGCACTGACAGGGGGCAAGGAAACACCATATATTTT
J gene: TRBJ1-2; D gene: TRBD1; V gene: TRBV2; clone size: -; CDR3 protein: CASRPGQTNIEGYTF; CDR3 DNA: TGTGCCAGCAGACCGGGACAGACGAACATTGAGGGCTACACCTTC
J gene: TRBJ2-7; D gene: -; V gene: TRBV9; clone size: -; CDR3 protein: CASSVGTGWEMLDF; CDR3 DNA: TGTGCCAGCAGCGTAGGAACAGGTTGGGAAATGCTGGACTTC
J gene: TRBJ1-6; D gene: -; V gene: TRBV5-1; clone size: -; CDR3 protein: CASSLTGTSSSYNSPLHF; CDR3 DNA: TGCGCCAGCAGCCTGACTGGGACATCGAGCTCCTATAATTCACCCCTCCACTTT
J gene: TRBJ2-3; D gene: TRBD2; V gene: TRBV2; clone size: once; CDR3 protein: CASSEARSGGERDTQYF; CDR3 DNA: TGTGCCAGCAGTGAAGCGCGAAGCGGGGGGGAGAGAGATACGCAGTATTTT
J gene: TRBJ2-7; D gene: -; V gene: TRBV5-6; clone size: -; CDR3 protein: CASSLIGITYEQYF; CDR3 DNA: TGTGCCAGCAGTTTAATCGGGATAACCTACGAGCAGTACTTC
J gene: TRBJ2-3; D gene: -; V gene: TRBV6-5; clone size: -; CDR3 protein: CASSPLRRAADTQYF; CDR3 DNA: TGTGCCAGCAGTCCGCTTAGGCGTGCGGCAGATACGCAGTATTTT
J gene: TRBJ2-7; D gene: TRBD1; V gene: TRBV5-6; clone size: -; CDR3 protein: CASSLAGTGGDEQYF; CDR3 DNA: TGTGCCAGCAGCTTGGCTGGGACAGGGGGCGACGAGCAGTACTTC
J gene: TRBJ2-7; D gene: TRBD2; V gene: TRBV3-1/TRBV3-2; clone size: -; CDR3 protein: CASSRTSGGGRYEQYF; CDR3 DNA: TGTGCCAGCAGCCGGACTAGCGGGGGGGGTCGCTACGAGCAGTACTTC
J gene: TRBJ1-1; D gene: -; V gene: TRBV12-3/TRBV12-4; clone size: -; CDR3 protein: CASSLNGGTEAFF; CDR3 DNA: TGTGCCAGCAGCTTAAACGGGGGGACTGAAGCTTTCTTT
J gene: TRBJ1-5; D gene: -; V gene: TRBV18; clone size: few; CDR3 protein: CASSPPPGRSNQPQHF; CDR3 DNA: TGTGCCAGCTCACCACCGCCAGGGAGGAGCAATCAGCCCCAGCATTTT
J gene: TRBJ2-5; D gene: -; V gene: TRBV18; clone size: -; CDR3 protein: CASSPGQALIETQYF; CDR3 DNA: TGTGCCAGCTCACCAGGGCAGGCCTTAATAGAGACCCAGTACTTC
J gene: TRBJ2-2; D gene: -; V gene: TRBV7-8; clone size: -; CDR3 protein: CASSLLTGSITGELFF; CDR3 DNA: TGTGCCAGCAGCTTACTTACAGGGAGTATCACCGGGGAGCTGTTTTTT
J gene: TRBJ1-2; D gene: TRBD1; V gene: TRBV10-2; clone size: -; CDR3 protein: CASSTGVLNGYTF; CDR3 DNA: TGCGCCAGCAGCACAGGGGTGTTGAATGGCTACACCTTC
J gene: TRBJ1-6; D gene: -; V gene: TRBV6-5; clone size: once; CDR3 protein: CASGRDSPLHF; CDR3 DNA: TGTGCCAGCGGGAGGGACTCACCCCTCCACTTT
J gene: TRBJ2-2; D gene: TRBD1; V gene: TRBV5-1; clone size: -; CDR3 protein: CANSLDRGSGELFF; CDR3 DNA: TGCGCCAACAGCTTGGACAGGGGGTCCGGGGAGCTGTTTTTT
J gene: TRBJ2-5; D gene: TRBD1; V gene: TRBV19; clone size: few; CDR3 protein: CASSSWTGGETQYF; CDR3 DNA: TGTGCCAGTAGTTCATGGACAGGGGGAGAGACCCAGTACTTC